One sample yielded the 21 T cell receptor beta chains listed below, sequenced in a study of blood T cell repertoires in COVID-19. TCRdb's copy holds only in-frame clones and misses some; the assay was immunoSEQ multiplex PCR. The sample includes around 100,000 clones, around 90% of them seen just once. The sequenced material came from peripheral blood. The receptors shown here come from a man aged 50-59 years with acute or convalescent COVID-19.

A word on this clone: The identical CDR3 is also encoded by other nucleotide sequences in the sample. The genes are TRBV5-6 and TRBJ1-6; no clear D. Trimming stripped 5 bases from V and 7 bases from J, with 10 bases between. The CDR3 covers 13 residues. Germline values: CDR1 SGHDT, CDR2 YYEEEE. The CDR3: CASRRTGNSPLHF. In DNA, the CDR3 is TGTGCCAGCAGACGGACGGGGAATTCACCCCTCCACTTT.

The chain combines TRBV13 with TRBJ2-2; the D gene is possibly TRBD1 (6 bases). V was shortened by 1 base and J by 5 bases, with 20 bases between the two germline ends. The CDR3 extends over 18 amino acids. Germline CDR1 reads PRHDT; CDR2 reads FYEKMQ (reference sequence). For the CDR3, the DNA is TGTGCCAGCAGCTTAGCCGTGTTTGTGGGGGCTGTGACCGGGGAGCTGTTTTTT. Protein product: CASSLAVFVGAVTGELFF.

The V gene is TRBV18, the J gene TRBJ1-2; 9 positions agree with TRBD1. Trimming cost V 3 bases and J 3 bases; bases outside gene matches: 2. The CDR3 totals 14 residues. CDR1 and CDR2 (germline): KGHSH, LQKENI. The CDR3 region is CASSPGQGDYGYTF. As DNA, the CDR3 is TGTGCCAGCTCACCGGGACAGGGCGACTATGGCTACACCTTC.

The rearrangement links TRBV19 to TRBJ1-5; D gene ambiguous. V was cut by 5 bases and J by 0 bases, with 8 bases left in between. CDR1 and CDR2 from the germline V gene are LNHDA and SQIVND (reference sequence). The CDR3 sequence is 14 residues long. Here the CDR3 DNA reads TGTGCCAGTAGTTTAGTAGATAGCAATCAGCCCCAGCATTTT. Its translation is CASSLVDSNQPQHF.

This chain joins TRBV7-2 and TRBJ2-2, with 8 bases that match TRBD1. V was clipped by 6 bases and J by 0 bases; unmatched bases: 6. This CDR3 comprises 16 residues. The germline V gene encodes CDR1 SGHTA and CDR2 FQGNSA. DNA for the CDR3: TGTGCCAGCAGAAAAGGACAGGGCCCGAACACCGGGGAGCTGTTTTTT. This codes for CASRKGQGPNTGELFF.

For the CDR3, the DNA is TGCGCCAGCAGTCCGAACCGGGGCGGGGAGCTGTTTTTT. Translation: CASSPNRGGELFF. The genes are TRBV5-1 and TRBJ2-2, with a tentative D call TRBD2 (5 bases). The CDR3 contains 13 residues. In germline, CDR1 is SGHRS, CDR2 YFSETQ. V gave up 5 bases and J gave up 7 bases, with 12 bases separating them.

The chain recombines TRBV6-4 with TRBJ1-5; TRBD1 aligns across 8 bases. Germline values: CDR1 MRHNA, CDR2 SNTAGT. Unmatched junction bases numbered 2, after V lost 6 bases and J lost 4 bases. This CDR3 is built from 13 residues. CDR3 region: CASSRDRNQPQHF. The CDR3, as DNA: TGTGCCAGCAGCCGGGACAGGAATCAGCCCCAGCATTTT.

The chain has TRBV30 and TRBJ1-1; TRBD1 matches at 9 bases. Germline CDR1 is GTSNPN and CDR2 is SVGIG (reference sequence). Trimming took 2 bases from V and 5 from J; bases not matched to a gene: 3. This CDR3 is 13 amino acids long. CDR3 residues: CAWSRTGATEAFF. The CDR3 DNA sequence: TGTGCCTGGAGTAGGACAGGGGCAACTGAAGCTTTCTTT.

The chain combines TRBV7-9 with TRBJ1-5, with 7 bases lining up with TRBD1. This CDR3 comprises 15 residues. With V trimmed by 4 bases and J by 1 base, 4 bases remained unmatched. Germline V gene lookup returns CDR1 SEHNR and CDR2 FQNEAQ (reference sequence). CDR3 sequence reads: CASSSTGQSNQPQHF. CDR3 nucleotides: TGTGCCAGCAGCTCTACGGGACAGAGCAATCAGCCCCAGCATTTT. The entire variable domain, with the rest obtained from reference TRBV7-9 and TRBJ1-5, is as follows: DTGVSQNPRHKITKRGQNVTFRCDPISEHNRLYWYRQTLGQGPEFLTYFQNEAQLEKSRLLSDRFSAERPKGSFSTLEIQRTEQGDSAMYLCASSSTGQSNQPQHFGDGTRLSIL.

The chain has TRBV12-5 and TRBJ1-1; D is perhaps TRBD1 (5 bases). Trimming left V 3 bases short and J 5 bases short, with 7 bases between. The length of the CDR3 is 12 residues. CDR1 and CDR2 from the germline V gene are LGHNT and FRNRAP. CDR3 protein: CASGLGATEAFF. The CDR3 region has the DNA TGTGCTAGTGGTTTAGGGGCAACTGAAGCTTTCTTT.

This sequence joins TRBV5-4 and TRBJ2-7; TRBD2 is a possible D gene (6 bases). There are 14 residues in the CDR3. Germline V gene data show CDR1 as SGHNT and CDR2 as YYREEE (reference sequence). The ends were cut back, 6 bases at V and 3 bases at J, with 16 bases in the middle. CDR3 coding DNA: TGTGCCAGCACCACTGGGGGGTCATACTACGAGCAGTACTTC. It is translated as CASTTGGSYYEQYF.

This clone was seen only a few times. The rearrangement joins TRBV3-1 (or the pseudogene TRBV3-2) to TRBJ2-3, with no clear D. The CDR3 has 12 residues. V lost 6 bases and J 5 bases, leaving 9 bases between the germline ends. Germline CDR1 reads LGHDT; CDR2 reads YNNKEL (reference sequence). The CDR3 coding sequence is TGTGCCAGCAGGTCCGCTAGAGATACGCAGTATTTT. Translating it yields CASRSARDTQYF.

The chain recombines TRBV5-1 with TRBJ2-5, with TRBD2 matching over 10 bases. Germline-derived CDR1 and CDR2 are SGHRS and YFSETQ. V shed 7 bases and J 5 bases; nucleotides not matched to a gene: 8. There are 14 residues in the CDR3. The CDR3, as DNA: TGCGCCAGCTGGGCTAGCGGGGGTTTCGAGACCCAGTACTTC. It yields the protein CASWASGGFETQYF. The full variable domain, with the rest looked up from reference TRBV5-1 and TRBJ2-5, is KAGVTQTPRYLIKTRGQQVTLSCSPISGHRSVSWYQQTPGQGLQFLFEYFSETQRNKGNFPGRFSGRQFSNSRSEMNVSTLELGDSALYLCASWASGGFETQYFGPGTRLLVL.

This clone was detected once. This sequence joins TRBV2 and TRBJ1-5; D remains unclear. The germline CDR1 and CDR2 sequences are SNHLY and FYNNEI. This CDR3 has 16 amino acids. The V end was cut by 3 bases, the J end by 1 base, with 13 bases between. The CDR3 loop is CASSEPGVRSNQPQHF. CDR3 coding DNA: TGTGCCAGCAGTGAGCCCGGGGTAAGGAGCAATCAGCCCCAGCATTTT.

This rearrangement joins TRBV19 to TRBJ1-4; TRBD1 agrees at 11 bases. The CDR3 runs to 15 residues. Unmatched junction bases numbered 4, after V lost 7 bases and J lost 3 bases. Germline assignment: CDR1 LNHDA and CDR2 SQIVND (reference sequence). CDR3 amino acids: CASKPGQGANEKLFF. CDR3 DNA: TGTGCCAGTAAACCGGGACAGGGGGCTAATGAAAAACTGTTTTTT.

The genes are TRBV5-8 and TRBJ2-7; TRBD1 might be the D (6 bases). The CDR3 sequence is 12 residues long. V lost 6 bases to trimming and J lost 2 bases, with 9 bases between them. Germline CDR1 reads SGHTS; CDR2 reads YDEGEE. CDR3 DNA: TGTGCCAGCATCGAGGGGGCCTACGAGCAGTACTTC. Translating gives CASIEGAYEQYF. Filled out from reference TRBV5-8 and TRBJ2-7, the complete variable domain reads EAGVTQSPTHLIKTRGQQATLRCSPISGHTSVYWYQQALGLGLQFLLWYDEGEERNRGNFPPRFSGRQFPNYSSELNVNALELEDSALYLCASIEGAYEQYFGPGTRLTVT.

The genes are TRBV7-9 and TRBJ2-1; D might be TRBD2 (5 bases). There are 16 residues in the CDR3. Germline-derived CDR1 and CDR2 are SEHNR and FQNEAQ (reference sequence). V was clipped by 5 bases and J by 1 base, with 15 bases between them. The CDR3 here is CASSLIRSASYNEQFF. CDR3 nucleotides: TGTGCCAGCAGCCTGATACGTAGCGCTTCCTACAATGAGCAGTTCTTC.

This clone was counted between two and nine times. The CDR3 DNA reads as TGCAGCGTTGTCGTGGGGGGGAACACTGAAGCTTTCTTT. Protein product: CSVVVGGNTEAFF. The chain links TRBV29-1 to TRBJ1-1, with D perhaps TRBD1 (5 bases). This CDR3 region has 13 residues. The germline gives CDR1 SQVTM, CDR2 ANQGSEA. With 4 bases removed from V and 1 base from J, the gap between germline ends came to 10 bases.

V usage is TRBV27 and J usage is TRBJ1-5, with D hard to call. Per the germline V gene, CDR1 is MNHEY and CDR2 is SMNVEV (reference sequence). The CDR3 has 14 amino acids. The ends were cut back, 6 bases at V and 2 bases at J, with 11 bases in the middle. CDR3 nucleotides: TGTGCCAGCAGCCTAGGGAGGGGCAATCAGCCCCAGCATTTT. It is translated as CASSLGRGNQPQHF.

This clone was recorded once. The chain uses TRBV7-2 and TRBJ1-2; 8 nucleotides align to TRBD1. Trimming at V came to 1 base and at J to 2 bases, leaving 3 bases not matched to a gene. The CDR3 loop spans 15 amino acids. Germline loops: CDR1 SGHTA, CDR2 FQGNSA. The CDR3 region has the DNA TGTGCCAGCAGCTTAGAGCAGGGGGCAAACTATGGCTACACCTTC. It is translated as CASSLEQGANYGYTF.

This clone was seen only once. This chain joins TRBV18 and TRBJ2-3; 9 nucleotides align to TRBD2. V trimming: 3 bases; J trimming: 2 bases; junction bases outside the gene matches: 6. Germline assignment: CDR1 KGHSH and CDR2 LQKENI. The CDR3 consists of 16 residues. The CDR3 DNA is TGTGCCAGCTCACCCTTGAGCGGGGGGACCACAGATACGCAGTATTTT. Its translation is CASSPLSGGTTDTQYF.